The 20 T cell receptor beta chains in this list originate from one sample, sequenced in a study of blood T cell repertoires in COVID-19. The data were produced by immunoSEQ multiplex PCR, yet TCRdb's version contains in-frame clones alone and is incomplete. Seen here are 100,000 to 150,000 clones, more than 75% observed once, and the top ten hold over 3.5%. The sequencing sample was made of peripheral blood. These receptor sequences come from a man aged 50 to 59 with active COVID-19.

This clone was recorded once. The chain couples TRBV2 to TRBJ2-2; 8 nucleotides agree with TRBD2. Losses at the gene ends were 10 bases for V and 4 bases for J; bases not matched to a gene: 11. The CDR3 spans 15 residues. Germline CDR1 SNHLY, CDR2 FYNNEI. CDR3 DNA: TGTGCCATCGGGGGGGCCCCTCCGAGCACCGGGGAGCTGTTTTTT. Translated, it gives CAIGGAPPSTGELFF.

This clone was observed a handful of times. V usage is TRBV7-8 and J usage is TRBJ2-3, with 14 bases identical to TRBD2. V was clipped by 4 bases and J by 4 bases; unmatched bases: 4. Per germline, CDR1 SGHVS and CDR2 FQNEAQ. The length of the CDR3 is 16 residues. CDR3 nucleotides: TGTGCCAGCAGCTCGGGACTAGCGGGAGTACCAGATACGCAGTATTTT. It is translated as CASSSGLAGVPDTQYF.

The chain recombines TRBV18 with TRBJ2-5; tentatively, D is TRBD1 (6 bases). CDR3 length: 15 amino acids. V lost 0 bases, J lost 1 base, and 9 bases lay in between. Germline V gene sequence: CDR1 KGHSH, CDR2 LQKENI. The DNA of the CDR3 is TGTGCCAGCTCACCACCTGCCAGGGGCCAAGAGACCCAGTACTTC. Protein product: CASSPPARGQETQYF. Looking up the rest from reference TRBV18 and TRBJ2-5 gives the full variable domain: NAGVMQNPRHLVRRRGQEARLRCSPMKGHSHVYWYRQLPEEGLKFMVYLQKENIIDESGMPKERFSAEFPKEGPSILRIQQVVRGDSAAYFCASSPPARGQETQYFGPGTRLLVL.

The J gene is TRBJ2-3, the V gene TRBV5-4; 10 nucleotides match TRBD2. The CDR3 is made up of 17 amino acids. Germline CDR1 SGHNT, CDR2 YYREEE (reference sequence). Unmatched junction bases numbered 12, after V lost 4 bases and J lost 4 bases. The CDR3 DNA follows: TGTGCCAGCAGCGTGGTTGCTCTAGCGGGAGTACCAGATACGCAGTATTTT. Protein: CASSVVALAGVPDTQYF.

The chain employs TRBV7-8 and TRBJ2-7, with D possibly being TRBD1 (6 bases). The germline V gene has CDR1 SGHVS and CDR2 FQNEAQ. The germline V and J ends were trimmed by 5 bases and 2 bases, with 13 bases remaining between them. CDR3 length: 14 amino acids. The chain's CDR3 is CASSLRGPTYEQYF. CDR3 coding DNA: TGTGCCAGCAGCCTCAGGGGTCCCACCTACGAGCAGTACTTC.

This clone was observed a handful of times. The chain recombines TRBV11-2 with TRBJ1-2, with TRBD1 matching 7 bases. This CDR3 is built from 16 residues. CDR1 and CDR2 from the germline V gene are SGHAT and FQNNGV. Trimming at V came to 6 bases and at J to 2 bases, leaving 12 bases not matched to a gene. CDR3 in amino acids: CASRTLTGKSNYGYTF. CDR3 bases: TGTGCCAGCAGGACCTTGACAGGGAAGTCCAACTATGGCTACACCTTC.

The chain uses TRBV19 and TRBJ1-5; no definite D call. The germline V gene has CDR1 LNHDA and CDR2 SQIVND (reference sequence). V lost 3 bases to trimming and J lost 0 bases, with 9 bases between them. The CDR3 covers 15 residues. The CDR3 region has the DNA TGTGCCAGTAGTATTTTTTCCAGTAGCAATCAGCCCCAGCATTTT. Translated: CASSIFSSSNQPQHF.

The CDR3, as DNA: TGTGCCAGCAGTTTGACAGGGGGGTATAATTCACCCCTCCACTTT. This sequence encodes CASSLTGGYNSPLHF. This chain connects TRBV28 to TRBJ1-6; the match to TRBD1 covers 9 bases. This CDR3 spans 15 amino acids. The V gene's germline CDR1 is MDHEN and CDR2 SYDVKM. Germline trimming cut 3 bases from V and 4 bases from J; bases unmatched to any gene: 1.

The chain recombines TRBV3-1 (or the pseudogene TRBV3-2) with TRBJ2-5, with 10 bases matching TRBD2. V was pared by 2 bases and J by 5 bases, with 5 bases of the junction left unmatched. The CDR3 extends over 15 amino acids. Per the germline V gene, CDR1 is LGHDT and CDR2 is YNNKEL (reference sequence). Here the CDR3 reads CASSQTSGTYETQYF. The CDR3 region has the DNA TGTGCCAGCAGCCAAACTAGCGGGACTTACGAGACCCAGTACTTC.

The J gene is TRBJ1-4, the V gene TRBV5-4, with a possible D match to TRBD1 (6 bases). V gave up 4 bases and J gave up 7 bases, with 20 bases separating them. The CDR3 extends over 16 amino acids. Germline CDR1 is SGHNT and CDR2 is YYREEE (reference sequence). CDR3 loop: CASSKGSLQGREKLFF. The CDR3 coding sequence is TGTGCCAGCAGCAAAGGGAGTTTGCAGGGGCGTGAAAAACTGTTTTTT.

This chain links TRBV19 with TRBJ1-5, with a weak D call TRBD1 (5 bases). The CDR3 has 16 amino acids. Germline lookup yields CDR1 LNHDA and CDR2 SQIVND (reference sequence). V shed 0 bases and J shed 4 bases, with 13 bases lying between them. This CDR3 is CASSIDLGGRNQPQHF. CDR3 sequence (DNA): TGTGCCAGTAGTATAGATCTGGGGGGGAGGAATCAGCCCCAGCATTTT.

V usage is TRBV7-9 and J usage is TRBJ1-5, with 10 bases fitting TRBD1. Per the germline V gene, CDR1 is SEHNR and CDR2 is FQNEAQ (reference sequence). The V segment lost 6 bases and the J segment 2 bases; nucleotides outside the gene matches: 10. This CDR3 region has 17 residues. DNA of the CDR3: TGTGCCAGCAGTCAAGGGACAGGGGTATTTGGCAATCAGCCCCAGCATTTT. Translated: CASSQGTGVFGNQPQHF.

The rearrangement links TRBV12-5 to TRBJ2-2, with D possibly being TRBD1 (5 bases). Germline V CDR1 and CDR2: LGHNT, FRNRAP. Trimming pared 5 bases from V and 5 bases from J, leaving 18 bases between. CDR3 length: 16 amino acids. The CDR3, as DNA: TGTGCTAGTGGTCCCCAGGGTTGGGTGCGTACCGGGGAGCTGTTTTTT. This codes for CASGPQGWVRTGELFF.

The J gene is TRBJ2-1, the V gene TRBV12-3 or TRBV12-4; 13 bases align to TRBD2. This CDR3 has 13 amino acids. V was pared by 8 bases and J by 8 bases, with 3 bases of the junction left unmatched. The CDR3 bases are TGTGCCAGCGGACTAGCGGGAGCCGATGAGCAGTTCTTC. Translating gives CASGLAGADEQFF.

The rearrangement joins TRBV3-1 (or the pseudogene TRBV3-2) to TRBJ2-2; TRBD2 matches at 10 bases. The germline V gene has CDR1 LGHDT and CDR2 YNNKEL (reference sequence). The length of the CDR3 is 16 residues. J was trimmed by 5 bases and V by 4 bases; bases with no gene match: 7. CDR3 in DNA: TGTGCCAGCAGCCCACGACTAGCGGGCAAGACCGGGGAGCTGTTTTTT. Protein sequence: CASSPRLAGKTGELFF.

The chain is built from TRBV18 and TRBJ1-1; D ambiguous. Germline lookup yields CDR1 KGHSH and CDR2 LQKENI. Trimming removed 0 bases from V and 0 bases from J, with 8 bases in between. The CDR3 runs 15 residues. DNA of the CDR3: TGTGCCAGCTCACCACCGTTCGGGATGAACACTGAAGCTTTCTTT. It codes for CASSPPFGMNTEAFF.

The V and J genes are TRBV27 and TRBJ2-7; D possibly corresponds to TRBD2 (6 bases). The CDR3 covers 16 residues. Trimming stripped 5 bases from V and 2 bases from J, with 19 bases between. Per the germline V gene, CDR1 is MNHEY and CDR2 is SMNVEV (reference sequence). This chain's CDR3 is CASSHSREALTYEQYF. The CDR3 bases are TGTGCCAGCAGTCACAGCAGGGAGGCCCTCACCTACGAGCAGTACTTC.

V gene TRBV7-6 combines with J gene TRBJ2-5; 7 bases fit TRBD2. The CDR3 covers 17 residues. V gave up 0 bases and J gave up 5 bases; unmatched junction bases: 12. The germline gives CDR1 SGHVS, CDR2 FNYEAQ. The CDR3 sequence is CASSLAAASGRQETQYF. CDR3 sequence (DNA): TGTGCCAGCAGCTTAGCGGCTGCTAGCGGACGCCAGGAGACCCAGTACTTC.

CDR3 DNA sequence: TGTGCCAGCAATCGACAGGGACCGGGCGAGCAGTTCTTC. Amino acid sequence: CASNRQGPGEQFF. The rearrangement uses TRBV12-3 or TRBV12-4 and TRBJ2-1; 7 bases are shared with TRBD1. The CDR3 loop spans 13 amino acids. With 7 bases clipped from V and 10 bases from J, the junction kept 10 bases outside the gene matches.

This chain uses TRBV7-8 with TRBJ2-2; D not certain. Trimming removed 8 bases from V and 2 bases from J, with 12 bases in between. CDR3 length: 14 residues. Germline CDR1 reads SGHVS; CDR2 reads FQNEAQ. The chain's CDR3 is CASEELPNTGELFF. In DNA, the CDR3 is TGTGCCAGCGAGGAGCTCCCCAACACCGGGGAGCTGTTTTTT.